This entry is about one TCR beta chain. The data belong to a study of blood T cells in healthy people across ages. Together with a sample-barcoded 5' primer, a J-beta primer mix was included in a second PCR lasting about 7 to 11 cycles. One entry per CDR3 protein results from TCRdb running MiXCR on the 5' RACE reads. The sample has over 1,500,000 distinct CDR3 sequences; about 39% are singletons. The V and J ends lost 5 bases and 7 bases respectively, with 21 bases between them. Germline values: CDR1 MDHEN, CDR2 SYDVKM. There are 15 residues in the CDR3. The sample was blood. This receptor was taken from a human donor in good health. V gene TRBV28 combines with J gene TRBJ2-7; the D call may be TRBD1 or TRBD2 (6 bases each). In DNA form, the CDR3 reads TGTGCCAGCAGTGTAAGACAGTCCCCGGGGGCAGAGCAGTACTTC. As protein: CASSVRQSPGAEQYF.